The 27 T cell receptor beta chains given below trace back to one sample, sequenced in a study of control samples from healthy donors and cancer patients. The protocol was immunoSEQ multiplex PCR, while the TCRdb copy is restricted to in-frame clones and leaves out a portion. This sample has tens of thousands of clones, with over 65% found just once. The specimen was blood. Receptors were obtained from a man in his sixties in good health.

In this sample, this clone turned up once. This rearrangement joins TRBV12-3 or TRBV12-4 to TRBJ2-3; 7 bases align to TRBD2. Germline trimming cut 6 bases from V and 4 bases from J; bases unmatched to any gene: 4. This CDR3 has 13 amino acids. DNA for the CDR3: TGTGCCAGCAGGGCTAGCGGATCAGATACGCAGTATTTT. Translation gives CASRASGSDTQYF.

The chain carries TRBV24-1 and TRBJ2-1, with TRBD1 as a possible D gene (6 bases). The CDR3 has 16 residues. V lost 4 bases, J lost 3 bases, and 15 bases lay in between. In germline, CDR1 is KGHDR, CDR2 SFDVKD. CDR3 in amino acids: CATSETGTQLYNEQFF. The CDR3 DNA reads TGTGCCACCAGTGAAACCGGGACACAACTCTACAATGAGCAGTTCTTC.

The V call is TRBV18, the J call TRBJ1-4; D is perhaps TRBD1 (6 bases). Trimming removed 0 bases from V and 13 bases from J, with 21 bases in between. The CDR3 has 16 amino acids. Germline lookup yields CDR1 KGHSH and CDR2 LQKENI. CDR3 bases: TGTGCCAGCTCACCACCGTCATCAGGGGCCATGAGAAGACTGTTTTTT. Amino acid sequence: CASSPPSSGAMRRLFF.

This clone turned up a few times. This chain links TRBV28 with TRBJ1-5; no reliable D call. The CDR3 has 12 residues. Germline-derived CDR1 and CDR2 are MDHEN and SYDVKM. V shed 8 bases and J shed 2 bases, with 7 bases lying between them. CDR3 amino acids: CASGGGNQPQHF. The CDR3 bases are TGTGCCAGCGGTGGGGGCAATCAGCCCCAGCATTTT.

In this sample, this clone turned up a few times. The chain combines TRBV24-1 with TRBJ2-1; 15 bases map to TRBD2. CDR3 length: 18 residues. CDR1 is KGHDR and CDR2 is SFDVKD in the germline V gene. With 3 bases clipped from V and 5 bases from J, the junction kept 7 bases outside the gene matches. This chain's CDR3 is CATSDPGLAGGRDNEQFF. The CDR3 nucleotides read TGTGCCACCAGTGATCCGGGACTAGCGGGAGGAAGGGACAATGAGCAGTTCTTC.

The chain uses TRBV4-3 and TRBJ2-7; TRBD1 matches at 8 bases. V was clipped by 0 bases and J by 6 bases; unmatched bases: 7. The germline CDR1 and CDR2 sequences are LGHNA and YSLEER. The CDR3 totals 15 residues. CDR3 DNA sequence: TGCGCCAGCAGCCAAGATGTCAGGGGGCGCGCCGAGCAGTACTTC. It codes for CASSQDVRGRAEQYF.

CDR3 sequence (DNA): TGTGCCAGCAGATCAGGGGGAGTCGTATGGACTGAAGCTTTCTTT. This encodes CASRSGGVVWTEAFF. The V and J genes are TRBV6-5 and TRBJ1-1; TRBD1 matches at 7 bases. V dropped 6 bases and J dropped 5; count of bases not matched to a gene: 12. Germline CDR1 MNHEY, CDR2 SVGAGI. This CDR3 spans 15 amino acids.

This chain uses TRBV7-9 with TRBJ1-2; no clear D. Germline values: CDR1 SEHNR, CDR2 FQNEAQ (reference sequence). The ends were cut back, 1 base at V and 4 bases at J, with 7 bases in the middle. The CDR3 length is 13 residues. Here the CDR3 DNA reads TGTGCCAGCAGCTTAGACGTGTTCTATGGCTACACCTTC. It yields the protein CASSLDVFYGYTF.

This clone was found once. The chain links TRBV5-1 to TRBJ2-3; either TRBD1 or TRBD2 may supply D (5 bases each). Germline V lookup: CDR1 SGHRS, CDR2 YFSETQ. The CDR3 has 16 residues. Trimming pared 2 bases from V and 2 bases from J, leaving 15 bases between. The CDR3 loop reads CASSFGRGGSTDTQYF. As DNA, the CDR3 is TGCGCCAGCAGCTTCGGTAGGGGCGGGTCCACAGATACGCAGTATTTT.

CDR3 region: CAISGASTRGNTIYF. CDR3 nucleotide sequence: TGTGCCATCAGTGGGGCCTCAACGAGGGGAAACACCATATATTTT. The V call is TRBV10-3, the J call TRBJ1-3; D is ambiguous. This CDR3 has 15 amino acids. Between the trimmed V and J ends, which lost 4 bases and 4 bases, there was a span of 14 bases. Germline CDR1 is ENHRY and CDR2 is SYGVKD.

The chain couples TRBV28 to TRBJ1-6; TRBD1 agrees at 11 bases. The V gene end was trimmed by 7 bases and the J gene end by 7 bases; junction bases not matched to a gene: 6. The germline CDR1 and CDR2 sequences are MDHEN and SYDVKM. The CDR3 consists of 15 residues. In DNA, the CDR3 is TGTGCCAGCATCCCACGGGACAGGGGGAATTCACCCCTCCACTTT. Encoded protein: CASIPRDRGNSPLHF.

The chain uses TRBV11-2 and TRBJ2-3; D is unresolved. Germline CDR1 is SGHAT and CDR2 is FQNNGV. Trimming removed 2 bases from V and 6 bases from J, with 18 bases in between. The CDR3 runs 16 residues. This CDR3 is CASSLKARSVGDTQYF. In DNA, the CDR3 is TGTGCCAGCAGCTTAAAGGCTAGATCGGTGGGCGATACGCAGTATTTT.

This clone came up once. This rearrangement joins TRBV28 to TRBJ2-5; 7 bases are a match to TRBD1. This CDR3 region has 14 residues. Trimming removed 6 bases from V and 1 base from J; junction bases left unmatched: 5. CDR1 MDHEN and CDR2 SYDVKM come from the germline V gene. The CDR3 region has the DNA TGTGCCAGCAGCTCGGGACAGCTCCAAGAGACCCAGTACTTC. It codes for CASSSGQLQETQYF.

The genes are TRBV20-1 and TRBJ2-5, with D maybe TRBD1 (5 bases). Germline CDR1 DFQATT, CDR2 SNEGSKA (reference sequence). V lost 3 bases and J lost 2, with 16 bases in between. The CDR3 consists of 15 residues. The CDR3 here is CSASGYGAGQETQYF. In DNA form, the CDR3 reads TGCAGTGCTAGTGGGTATGGGGCAGGGCAAGAGACCCAGTACTTC.

The rearrangement joins TRBV6-4 to TRBJ2-3; the D is unclear. The CDR3 has 14 residues. Trimming removed 5 bases from V and 5 bases from J, with 14 bases in between. Germline lookup yields CDR1 MRHNA and CDR2 SNTAGT. The CDR3 is CASSLEISQDTQYF. The CDR3 nucleotides read TGTGCCAGCAGTCTCGAGATAAGCCAAGATACGCAGTATTTT.

The gene calls are TRBV28 and TRBJ1-1, with D maybe TRBD1 (6 bases). CDR3 size: 14 residues. Germline V gene sequence: CDR1 MDHEN, CDR2 SYDVKM. The V end lost 6 bases, the J end lost 6 bases, and 17 bases lay between the germline ends. CDR3 bases: TGTGCCAGCAGACTAGGTGGGGGGGGCGCTGAAGCTTTCTTT. It specifies CASRLGGGGAEAFF.

This chain uses TRBV13 with TRBJ1-1; 7 positions agree with TRBD1. The CDR3 totals 14 residues. Germline CDR1 and CDR2: PRHDT and FYEKMQ (reference sequence). V trimming: 3 bases; J trimming: 4 bases; junction bases outside the gene matches: 5. The CDR3 here is CASSFRQGSTEAFF. CDR3 DNA sequence: TGTGCCAGCAGCTTCAGACAGGGATCCACTGAAGCTTTCTTT.

The J gene is TRBJ2-7, the V gene TRBV6-5; tentative D call: TRBD1 (6 bases). This CDR3 spans 15 amino acids. Germline V gene lookup returns CDR1 MNHEY and CDR2 SVGAGI. Trimming shortened V by 6 bases and J by 3 bases, and 18 bases separated the two germline ends. The CDR3 region has the DNA TGTGCCAGCAGACCTACCGGGACAACGATCTACGAGCAGTACTTC. Protein: CASRPTGTTIYEQYF.

The DNA for the CDR3 is TGTGCCAGCAGCTTAGGCAGCTCTGGAAACACCATATATTTT. This sequence encodes CASSLGSSGNTIYF. This chain uses TRBV7-8 with TRBJ1-3; D remains ambiguous. V was clipped by 1 base and J by 0 bases, with 4 bases between them. Germline V gene sequence: CDR1 SGHVS, CDR2 FQNEAQ. The CDR3 length is 14 residues.

The V gene is TRBV5-1, the J gene TRBJ1-6; D uncertain. This CDR3 region has 17 residues. The germline V gene encodes CDR1 SGHRS and CDR2 YFSETQ. The ends were cut back, 4 bases at V and 0 bases at J, with 14 bases in the middle. CDR3: CASSPGPGSSYNSPLHF. The CDR3 coding sequence is TGCGCCAGCAGCCCCGGGCCGGGCAGCTCCTATAATTCACCCCTCCACTTT.

This chain links TRBV5-6 with TRBJ2-7; 7 nucleotides line up with TRBD2. Trimming at V came to 2 bases and at J to 0 bases, leaving 17 bases not matched to a gene. The CDR3 spans 19 residues. The V gene's germline CDR1 is SGHDT and CDR2 YYEEEE. As DNA, the CDR3 is TGTGCCAGCAGCTTAAGATCGTCGGGCGTAGCGGGCCTCTCCTACGAGCAGTACTTC. Protein product: CASSLRSSGVAGLSYEQYF.

The chain couples TRBV9 to TRBJ2-2; D could derive from TRBD1 or TRBD2 (6 bases each). The length of the CDR3 is 14 residues. V dropped 3 bases and J dropped 8 bases, with 14 bases sitting between them. Germline loops: CDR1 SGDLS, CDR2 YYNGEE. This CDR3 is CASSATQGRGELFF. The CDR3 nucleotides are TGTGCCAGCAGCGCGACCCAGGGGAGGGGGGAGCTGTTTTTT.

Note on this clone: A much larger clone differs from this one at a single base, so this may be a read error. This chain connects TRBV30 to TRBJ2-2, with 7 bases lining up with TRBD2. Germline V lookup: CDR1 GTSNPN, CDR2 SVGIG (reference sequence). The V and J ends lost 4 bases and 7 bases, in that order; junction bases with no gene match: 9. The CDR3 spans 14 residues. The CDR3 DNA follows: TGTGCCTGGATGGCGGGAGAAGGAATCGGGGAGCTGTTTTTT. Its translation: CAWMAGEGIGELFF.

The gene calls are TRBV30 and TRBJ1-5; D not certain. The V end lost 2 bases, the J end lost 4 bases, and 9 bases lay between the germline ends. This CDR3 is built from 13 residues. CDR1 and CDR2 (germline): GTSNPN, SVGIG (reference sequence). This CDR3 reads CAWSPDTNQPQHF. CDR3 bases: TGTGCCTGGAGTCCAGACACGAATCAGCCCCAGCATTTT.

This sequence joins TRBV19 and TRBJ2-2, with D possibly being TRBD1 (6 bases). The germline gives CDR1 LNHDA, CDR2 SQIVND (reference sequence). Trimming stripped 7 bases from V and 0 bases from J, with 9 bases between. CDR3 length equals 14 residues. CDR3 coding DNA: TGTGCCAGTACATACAGGGCGAACACCGGGGAGCTGTTTTTT. Its protein is CASTYRANTGELFF.

V usage is TRBV18 and J usage is TRBJ2-2; either TRBD1 or TRBD2 may supply D (6 bases each). Trimming removed 1 base from V and 5 bases from J, with 11 bases in between. Per the germline V gene, CDR1 is KGHSH and CDR2 is LQKENI. This CDR3 is 15 amino acids long. The CDR3 protein is CASSPQGGWTGELFF. The CDR3 DNA is TGTGCCAGCTCACCACAGGGGGGATGGACCGGGGAGCTGTTTTTT.

This chain uses TRBV7-2 with TRBJ1-5, with D perhaps matching TRBD1 (5 bases). Trimming shortened V by 4 bases and J by 2 bases, and 15 bases separated the two germline ends. The CDR3 has 16 amino acids. Germline values: CDR1 SGHTA, CDR2 FQGNSA. CDR3 coding DNA: TGTGCCAGCAGCTCTCGCCTAGGGACGGGCAATCAGCCCCAGCATTTT. Protein: CASSSRLGTGNQPQHF.